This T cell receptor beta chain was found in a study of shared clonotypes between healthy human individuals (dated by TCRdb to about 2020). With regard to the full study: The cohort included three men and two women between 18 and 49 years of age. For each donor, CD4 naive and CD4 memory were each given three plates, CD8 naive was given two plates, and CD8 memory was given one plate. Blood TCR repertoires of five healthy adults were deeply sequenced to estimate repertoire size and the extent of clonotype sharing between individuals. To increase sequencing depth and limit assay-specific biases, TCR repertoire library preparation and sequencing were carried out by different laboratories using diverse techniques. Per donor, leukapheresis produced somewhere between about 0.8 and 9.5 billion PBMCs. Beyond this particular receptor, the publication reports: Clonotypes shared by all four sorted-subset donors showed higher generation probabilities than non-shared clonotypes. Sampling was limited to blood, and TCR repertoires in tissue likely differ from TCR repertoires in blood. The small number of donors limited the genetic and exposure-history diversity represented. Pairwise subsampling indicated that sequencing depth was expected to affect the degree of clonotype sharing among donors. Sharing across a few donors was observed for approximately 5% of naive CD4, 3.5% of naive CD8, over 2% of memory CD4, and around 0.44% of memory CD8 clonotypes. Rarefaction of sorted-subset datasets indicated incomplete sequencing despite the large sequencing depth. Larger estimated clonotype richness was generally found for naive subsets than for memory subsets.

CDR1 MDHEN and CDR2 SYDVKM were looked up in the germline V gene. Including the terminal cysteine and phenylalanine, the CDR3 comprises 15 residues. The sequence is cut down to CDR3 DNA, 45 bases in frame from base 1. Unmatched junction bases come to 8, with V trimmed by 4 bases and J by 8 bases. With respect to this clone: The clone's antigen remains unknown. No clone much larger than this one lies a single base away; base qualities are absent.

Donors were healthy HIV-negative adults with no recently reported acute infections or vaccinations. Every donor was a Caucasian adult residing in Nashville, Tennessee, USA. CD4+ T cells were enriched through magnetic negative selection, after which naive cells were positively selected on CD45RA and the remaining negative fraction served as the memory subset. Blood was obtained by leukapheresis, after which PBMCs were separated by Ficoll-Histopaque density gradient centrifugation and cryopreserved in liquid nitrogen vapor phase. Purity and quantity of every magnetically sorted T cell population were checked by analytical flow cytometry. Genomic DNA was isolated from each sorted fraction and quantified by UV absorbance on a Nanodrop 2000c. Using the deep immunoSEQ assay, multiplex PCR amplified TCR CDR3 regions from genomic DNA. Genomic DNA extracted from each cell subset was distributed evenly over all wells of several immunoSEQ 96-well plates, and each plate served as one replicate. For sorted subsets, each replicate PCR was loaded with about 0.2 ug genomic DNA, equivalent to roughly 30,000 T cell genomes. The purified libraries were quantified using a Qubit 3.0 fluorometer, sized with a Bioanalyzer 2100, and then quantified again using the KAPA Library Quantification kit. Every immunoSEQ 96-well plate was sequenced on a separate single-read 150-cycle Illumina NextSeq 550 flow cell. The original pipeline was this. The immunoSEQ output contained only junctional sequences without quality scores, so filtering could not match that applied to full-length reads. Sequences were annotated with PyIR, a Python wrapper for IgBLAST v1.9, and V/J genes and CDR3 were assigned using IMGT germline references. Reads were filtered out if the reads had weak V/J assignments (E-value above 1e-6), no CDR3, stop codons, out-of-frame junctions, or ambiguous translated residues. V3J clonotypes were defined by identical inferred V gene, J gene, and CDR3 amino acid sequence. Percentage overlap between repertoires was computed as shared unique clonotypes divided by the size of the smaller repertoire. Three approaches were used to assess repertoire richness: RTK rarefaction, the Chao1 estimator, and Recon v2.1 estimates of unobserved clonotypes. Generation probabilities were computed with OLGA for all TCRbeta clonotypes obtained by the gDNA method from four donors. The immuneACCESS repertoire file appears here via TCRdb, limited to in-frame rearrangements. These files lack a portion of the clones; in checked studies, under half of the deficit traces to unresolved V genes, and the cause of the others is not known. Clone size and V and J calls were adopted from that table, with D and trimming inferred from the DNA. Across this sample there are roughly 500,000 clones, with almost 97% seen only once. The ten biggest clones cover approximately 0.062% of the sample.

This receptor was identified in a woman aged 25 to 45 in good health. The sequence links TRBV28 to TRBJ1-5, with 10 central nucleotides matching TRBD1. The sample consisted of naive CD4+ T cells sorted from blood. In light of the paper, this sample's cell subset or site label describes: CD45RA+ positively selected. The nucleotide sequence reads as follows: TGTGCCAGCAGTTCCGAACAGGACAGGGGGGAGCCCCAGCATTTT. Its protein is CASSSEQDRGEPQHF. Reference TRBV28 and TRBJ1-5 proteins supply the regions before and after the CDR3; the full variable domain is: DVKVTQSSRYLVKRTGEKVFLECVQDMDHENMFWYRQDPGLGLRLIYFSYDVKMKEKGDIPEGYSVSREKKERFSLILESASTNQTSMYLCASSSEQDRGEPQHFGDGTRLSIL.